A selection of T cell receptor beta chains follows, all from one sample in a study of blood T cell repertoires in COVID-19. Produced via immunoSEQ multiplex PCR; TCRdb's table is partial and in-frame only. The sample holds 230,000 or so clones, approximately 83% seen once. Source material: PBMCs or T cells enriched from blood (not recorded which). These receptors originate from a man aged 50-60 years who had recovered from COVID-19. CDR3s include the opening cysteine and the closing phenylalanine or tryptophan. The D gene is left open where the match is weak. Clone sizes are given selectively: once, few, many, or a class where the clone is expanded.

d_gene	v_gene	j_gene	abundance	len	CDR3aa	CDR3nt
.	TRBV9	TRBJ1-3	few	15	CASSVLQDSGNTIYF	TGTGCCAGCAGCGTATTACAAGACTCTGGAAACACCATATATTTT
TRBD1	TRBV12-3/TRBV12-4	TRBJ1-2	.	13	CASSLDRGYGYTF	TGTGCCAGCAGCTTAGACAGGGGGTATGGCTACACCTTC
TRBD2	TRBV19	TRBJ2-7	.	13	CASSILEGGEQYF	TGTGCCAGTAGTATTCTGGAGGGAGGGGAGCAGTACTTC
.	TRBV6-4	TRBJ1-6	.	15	CASSDGAEENSPLHF	TGTGCCAGCAGTGACGGTGCGGAAGAAAATTCACCCCTCCACTTT
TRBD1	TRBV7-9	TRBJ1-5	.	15	CASSGDRVSGQPQHF	TGTGCCAGCAGCGGGGACAGGGTTTCGGGTCAGCCCCAGCATTTT
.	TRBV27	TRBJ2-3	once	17	CASRHIRGNPSTDTQYF	TGTGCCAGCAGACATATCCGGGGAAACCCTAGCACAGATACGCAGTATTTT
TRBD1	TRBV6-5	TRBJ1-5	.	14	CASSYETGNQPQHF	TGTGCCAGCAGTTACGAGACAGGGAATCAGCCCCAGCATTTT
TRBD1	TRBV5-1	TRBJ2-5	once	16	CASSGRTGVSQETQYF	TGCGCCAGCAGCGGAAGGACAGGGGTTTCACAAGAGACCCAGTACTTC
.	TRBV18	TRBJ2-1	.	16	CASSPMNSPPYNEQFF	TGTGCCAGCTCACCAATGAACAGTCCTCCCTACAATGAGCAGTTCTTC
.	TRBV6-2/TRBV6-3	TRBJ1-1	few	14	CASSSQWRGTEAFF	TGTGCCAGCAGCTCTCAGTGGAGGGGCACTGAAGCTTTCTTT
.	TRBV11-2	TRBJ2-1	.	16	CASSPRLASSYNEQFF	TGTGCCAGCAGCCCGCGCCTCGCGAGCTCCTACAATGAGCAGTTCTTC
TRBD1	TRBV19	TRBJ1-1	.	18	CASSILVARGRLPRGAFF	TGTGCCAGTAGTATCTTGGTTGCCAGGGGGCGCCTCCCTCGAGGAGCTTTCTTT
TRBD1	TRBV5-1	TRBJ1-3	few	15	CASSPGQGVRNTIYF	TGCGCCAGCAGCCCGGGACAGGGTGTACGAAACACCATATATTTT
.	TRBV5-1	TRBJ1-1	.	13	CASSRVENTEAFF	TGCGCCAGCAGCCGAGTCGAGAACACTGAAGCTTTCTTT